Sequencing of this T cell receptor (beta chain) was carried out in a study of blood T cells in healthy people across ages. Study-wide background: About one barcoded beta molecule per two T cells was captured by template switching.

Broader study findings: Because sorting was not performed, PBMCs prevented conclusive naive versus antigen-experienced comparison. Roughly linear declines in TCR beta diversity per million T cells occurred with age.

Turning to this clonotype: Its target is unknown.

The CDR3 loop spans 13 amino acids. From germline, CDR1 is SGDLS and CDR2 YYNGEE. A second roughly 6 to 11 cycle PCR used barcoded and J-beta primers. Every cDNA molecule bore a tag from a template-switch adaptor containing 12 random nucleotides. TCRdb recomputed calls from the 5' RACE reads with MiXCR, one row per CDR3 protein. The sample comprises hundreds of thousands of distinct CDR3 sequences, around half of which are singletons, and roughly 25% rests with the top ten. This chain links TRBV9 with TRBJ2-2; perhaps TRBD2 as D (6 bases). This TCR was recovered from a man older than 75 in good health. The sample was blood. CDR3: CAGGEREFGELFF. The CDR3 DNA is TGTGCTGGAGGGGAGAGGGAGTTCGGGGAGCTGTTTTTT.